This T cell receptor (beta chain) was identified in a study of technical replicates of blood from a handful of donors. Profiling relied on immunoSEQ multiplex PCR, and the TCRdb table lists in-frame clones only, not all of them. The top ten clones hold around 0.25% of a sample with around 78,000 clones, about 93% of them seen once. The CDR3 loop spans 17 amino acids. Losses at the gene ends were 7 bases for V and 2 bases for J; bases not matched to a gene: 12. Looked up from germline, CDR1 is SNHLY and CDR2 is FYNNEI. This TCR came from a human donor in good health. J is TRBJ1-5 and V is TRBV2; 9 nucleotides align to TRBD1. Specimen: T cells isolated from PBMCs. CDR3 loop: CASTPIVWTGGNQPQHF. In nucleotides, the CDR3 is TGTGCCAGCACTCCCATTGTCTGGACAGGGGGCAATCAGCCCCAGCATTTT.